A selection of T cell receptor beta chains follows, all from one sample in a study of T cells in Graves' hyperthyroidism and ophthalmopathy. MiXCR, run by TCRdb on the multiplex PCR reads, gives a single entry per CDR3 protein. Of approximately 320,000 distinct CDR3 sequences in the sample, approximately 15% were seen once. The sequencing input was blood. The receptors come from a man in his thirties or forties with Graves' hyperthyroidism. Each CDR3 is given with its conserved first and last residue. The D gene is left open where the match is weak. Only part of the rows carry a size: once, few, many, or a class if the clone is expanded.

CDR3aa | CDR3nt | d_gene | j_gene | abundance | v_gene
CASSLNRESGYTF | TGTGCCAGCAGTCTCAACAGGGAATCCGGCTACACCTTC | . | TRBJ1-2 | . | TRBV27
CASSHSVYNSPLHF | TGTGCCAGCAGCCATTCCGTCTATAATTCACCCCTCCACTTT | . | TRBJ1-6 | many | TRBV3-1
CASSADTSGAITDTQYF | TGTGCCAGCAGCGCAGATACTAGCGGGGCAATCACAGATACGCAGTATTTT | TRBD2 | TRBJ2-3 | few | TRBV9
CASSKQSSGANVLTF | TGTGCCAGCAGCAAACAGAGCTCTGGGGCCAACGTCCTGACTTTC | . | TRBJ2-6 | many | TRBV6-2/TRBV6-3
CASSFSPPGANVLTF | TGTGCCAGCAGTTTCTCCCCTCCTGGGGCCAACGTCCTGACTTTC | . | TRBJ2-6 | few | TRBV27
CASDRGRGSTNEKLFF | TGTGCCAGCGACAGGGGGCGAGGGTCTACTAATGAAAAACTGTTTTTT | TRBD1 | TRBJ1-4 | many | TRBV2
CASSVSATGAHYGYTF | TGTGCCAGCAGTGTGTCCGCGACAGGGGCCCACTATGGCTACACCTTC | TRBD1 | TRBJ1-2 | many | TRBV6-1
CASSETSGRFNEQFF | TGCGCCAGCAGCGAGACTAGCGGGAGGTTCAATGAGCAGTTCTTC | TRBD2 | TRBJ2-1 | few | TRBV5-1
CASSKQANDNEQFF | TGTGCCAGCAGCAAGCAAGCCAACGACAATGAGCAGTTCTTC | . | TRBJ2-1 | many | TRBV11-3
CASSLAGGVVEQFF | TGTGCCAGCAGCTTAGCGGGAGGGGTGGTTGAGCAGTTCTTC | TRBD2 | TRBJ2-1 | many | TRBV13
CASSLPGPGYGYTF | TGCGCCAGCAGCTTGCCAGGCCCGGGCTATGGCTACACCTTC | . | TRBJ1-2 | many | TRBV5-1
CASQGLAGHSSTDTQYF | TGTGCCTCCCAAGGGCTAGCGGGCCATTCTAGCACAGATACGCAGTATTTT | TRBD2 | TRBJ2-3 | many | TRBV28
CAWSGVAENTDTQYF | TGTGCCTGGAGTGGTGTAGCGGAGAACACAGATACGCAGTATTTT | . | TRBJ2-3 | many | TRBV30
CSARDDASGYNEQFF | TGCAGTGCTAGAGATGACGCTAGCGGGTACAATGAGCAGTTCTTC | TRBD2 | TRBJ2-1 | many | TRBV20-1
CASSEIGSIDTQYF | TGTGCCAGCAGTGAAATCGGCAGTATAGATACGCAGTATTTT | . | TRBJ2-3 | many | TRBV2
CASSGPTRDISPLHF | TGTGCCAGCAGTGGCCCTACGCGGGACATTTCACCCCTCCACTTT | . | TRBJ1-6 | few | TRBV28
CASSKSVITEQYF | TGTGCCAGCAGCAAATCTGTCATCACCGAGCAGTACTTC | . | TRBJ2-7 | . | TRBV25-1
CSAMGQGGEKLFF | TGCAGTGCTATGGGACAGGGGGGTGAAAAACTGTTTTTT | TRBD1 | TRBJ1-4 | few | TRBV20-1
CASSLDRANEAFF | TGCGCCAGCAGCTTGGACAGGGCGAATGAAGCTTTCTTT | . | TRBJ1-1 | many | TRBV5-1
CSVEKQTRGWDTQYF | TGCAGCGTTGAAAAACAGACCAGGGGTTGGGATACGCAGTATTTT | . | TRBJ2-3 | many | TRBV29-1
CASNYRTSRTGTGEPFF | TGCGCCAGCAACTACAGGACTAGCCGTACGGGCACCGGGGAGCCGTTTTTT | TRBD2 | TRBJ2-2 | . | TRBV5-1
CASSQGFPSGYEQYF | TGTGCCAGCAGCCAAGGTTTTCCCTCGGGCTACGAGCAGTACTTC | . | TRBJ2-7 | . | TRBV4-2
CASSLTRGNTIYF | TGCGCCAGCAGCCTGACGAGGGGAAACACCATATATTTT | . | TRBJ1-3 | few | TRBV4-1
CASSLSGLETQYF | TGTGCCAGCAGTTTATCAGGGTTAGAGACCCAGTACTTC | . | TRBJ2-5 | . | TRBV12-3/TRBV12-4
CASSPTPGEEQYF | TGTGCCAGCAGCCCAACCCCCGGGGAGGAGCAGTACTTC | . | TRBJ2-7 | many | TRBV11-3
CASSPQDGSYEQYF | TGTGCCAGCTCACCACAAGATGGCTCCTACGAGCAGTACTTC | . | TRBJ2-7 | many | TRBV18
CASSEIGGTGELFF | TGTGCCAGCAGTGAAATTGGGGGCACCGGGGAGCTGTTTTTT | . | TRBJ2-2 | many | TRBV2
CASSETPGQAVIYIQYF | TGTGCCAGCAGTGAGACTCCGGGACAGGCAGTAATATACATTCAGTACTTC | TRBD1 | TRBJ2-4 | . | TRBV6-1
CARSGTRSYIQYF | TGTGCCCGGTCCGGGACTAGAAGCTACATTCAGTACTTC | TRBD2 | TRBJ2-4 | many | TRBV30
CASSQAGDGGMTAFF | TGTGCCAGCAGCCAGGCAGGGGATGGGGGCATGACAGCTTTCTTT | . | TRBJ1-1 | many | TRBV3-1
CASSFGLRAEKLFF | TGTGCCAGCAGCTTCGGACTTAGGGCCGAAAAACTGTTTTTT | . | TRBJ1-4 | . | TRBV7-2